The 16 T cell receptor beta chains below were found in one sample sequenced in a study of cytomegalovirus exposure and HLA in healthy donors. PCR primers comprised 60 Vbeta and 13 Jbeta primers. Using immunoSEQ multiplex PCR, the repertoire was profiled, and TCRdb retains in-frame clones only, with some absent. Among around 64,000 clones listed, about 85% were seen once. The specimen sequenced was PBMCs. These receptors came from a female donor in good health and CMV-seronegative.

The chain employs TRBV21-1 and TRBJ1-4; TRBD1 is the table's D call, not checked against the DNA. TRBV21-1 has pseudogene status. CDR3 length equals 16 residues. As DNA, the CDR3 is TGTGCCAGCAGCAGAAAACACGACAGGGGAAGCGAAAAACTGTTTTTT. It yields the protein CASSRKHDRGSEKLFF.

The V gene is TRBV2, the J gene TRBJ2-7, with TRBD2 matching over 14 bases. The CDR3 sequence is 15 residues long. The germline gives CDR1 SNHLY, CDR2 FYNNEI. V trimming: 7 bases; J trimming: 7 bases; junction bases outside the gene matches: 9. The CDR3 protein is CASTRLAGGPTEQYF. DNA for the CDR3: TGTGCCAGCACCCGACTAGCGGGAGGGCCTACTGAGCAGTACTTC. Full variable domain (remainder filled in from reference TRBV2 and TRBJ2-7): EPEVTQTPSHQVTQMGQEVILRCVPISNHLYFYWYRQILGQKVEFLVSFYNNEISEKSEIFDDQFSVERPDGSNFTLKIRSTKLEDSAMYFCASTRLAGGPTEQYFGPGTRLTVT.

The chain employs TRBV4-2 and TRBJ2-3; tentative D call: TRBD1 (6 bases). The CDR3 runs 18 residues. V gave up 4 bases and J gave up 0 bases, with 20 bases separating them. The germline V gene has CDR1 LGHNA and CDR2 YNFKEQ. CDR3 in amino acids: CASSLQGGSDTSTDTQYF. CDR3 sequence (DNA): TGTGCCAGCAGCCTACAGGGTGGGAGCGACACTAGCACAGATACGCAGTATTTT.

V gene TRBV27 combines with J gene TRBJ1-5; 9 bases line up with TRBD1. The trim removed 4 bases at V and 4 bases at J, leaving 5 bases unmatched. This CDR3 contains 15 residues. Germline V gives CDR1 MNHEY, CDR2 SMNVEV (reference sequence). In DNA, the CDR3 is TGTGCCAGCAGTTCGGGACAGGGAGGAAATCAGCCCCAGCATTTT. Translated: CASSSGQGGNQPQHF.

CDR3 DNA sequence: TGTGCCAGCAGCAAAGCCCGGACAGAGAACAGCACAGATACGCAGTATTTT. Translating it yields CASSKARTENSTDTQYF. The genes are TRBV21-1 and TRBJ2-3; the tabulated D call, TRBD1, remains unverified against the DNA. TRBV21-1 is marked as a pseudogene. The CDR3 totals 17 residues.

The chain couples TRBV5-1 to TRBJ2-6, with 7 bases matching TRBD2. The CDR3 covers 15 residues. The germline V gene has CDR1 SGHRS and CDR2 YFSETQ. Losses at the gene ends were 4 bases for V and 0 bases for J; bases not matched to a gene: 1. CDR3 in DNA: TGCGCCAGCAGCCGACTAGCCTCTGGGGCCAACGTCCTGACTTTC. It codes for CASSRLASGANVLTF.

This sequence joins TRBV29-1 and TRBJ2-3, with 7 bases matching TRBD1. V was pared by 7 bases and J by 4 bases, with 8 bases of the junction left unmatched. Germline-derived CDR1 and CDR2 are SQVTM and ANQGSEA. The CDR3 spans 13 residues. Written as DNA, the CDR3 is TGCAGCGGGAGACAGGGATGGGCAGATACGCAGTATTTT. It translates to CSGRQGWADTQYF.

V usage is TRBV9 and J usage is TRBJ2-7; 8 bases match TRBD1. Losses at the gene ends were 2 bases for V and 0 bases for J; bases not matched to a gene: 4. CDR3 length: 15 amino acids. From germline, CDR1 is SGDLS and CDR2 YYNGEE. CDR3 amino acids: CASSVGTGGSYEQYF. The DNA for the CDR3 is TGTGCCAGCAGCGTTGGGACAGGTGGCTCCTACGAGCAGTACTTC.

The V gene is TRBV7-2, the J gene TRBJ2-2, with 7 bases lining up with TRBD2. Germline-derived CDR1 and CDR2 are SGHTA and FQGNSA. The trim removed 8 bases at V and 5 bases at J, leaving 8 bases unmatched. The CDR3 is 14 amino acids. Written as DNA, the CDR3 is TGTGCCAGCGTCGGCGGGAGCACTACCGGGGAGCTGTTTTTT. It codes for CASVGGSTTGELFF.

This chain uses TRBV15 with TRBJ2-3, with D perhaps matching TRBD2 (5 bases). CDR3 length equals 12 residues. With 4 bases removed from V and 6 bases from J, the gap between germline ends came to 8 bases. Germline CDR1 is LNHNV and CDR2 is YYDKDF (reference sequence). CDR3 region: CATSTVADTQYF. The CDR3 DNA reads TGTGCCACCAGCACCGTAGCGGATACGCAGTATTTT.

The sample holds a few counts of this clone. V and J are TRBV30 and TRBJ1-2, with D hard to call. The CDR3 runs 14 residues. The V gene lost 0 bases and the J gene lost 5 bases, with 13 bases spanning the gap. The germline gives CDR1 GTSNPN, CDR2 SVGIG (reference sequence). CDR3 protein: CAWSVRDVLYGYTF. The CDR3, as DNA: TGTGCCTGGAGTGTACGGGATGTTTTGTATGGCTACACCTTC.

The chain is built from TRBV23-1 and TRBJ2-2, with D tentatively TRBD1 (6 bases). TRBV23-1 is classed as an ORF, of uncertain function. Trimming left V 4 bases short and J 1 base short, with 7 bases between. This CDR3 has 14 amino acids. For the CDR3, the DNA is TGCGCCAGCAGTCCGGGACAGAACACCGGGGAGCTGTTTTTT. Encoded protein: CASSPGQNTGELFF.

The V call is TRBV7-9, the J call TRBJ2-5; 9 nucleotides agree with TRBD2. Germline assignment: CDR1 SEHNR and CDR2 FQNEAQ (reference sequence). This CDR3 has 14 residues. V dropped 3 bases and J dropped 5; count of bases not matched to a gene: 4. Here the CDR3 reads CASSFAGGGETQYF. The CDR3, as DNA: TGTGCCAGCAGCTTCGCGGGAGGGGGGGAGACCCAGTACTTC.

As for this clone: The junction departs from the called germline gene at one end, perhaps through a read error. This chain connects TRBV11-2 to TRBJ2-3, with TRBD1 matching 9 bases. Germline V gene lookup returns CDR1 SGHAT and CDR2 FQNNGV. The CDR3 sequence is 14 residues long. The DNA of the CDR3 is TGTGCCAGCAGCTCAGCTGCCGGTGCGACAGGGGGACATTTT. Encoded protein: CASSSAAGATGGHF.

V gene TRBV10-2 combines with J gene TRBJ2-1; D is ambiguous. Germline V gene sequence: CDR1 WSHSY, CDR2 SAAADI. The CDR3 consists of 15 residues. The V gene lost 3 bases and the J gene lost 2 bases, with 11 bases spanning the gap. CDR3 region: CASSDSLVPYNEQFF. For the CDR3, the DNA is TGCGCCAGCAGTGACAGCCTAGTGCCCTACAATGAGCAGTTCTTC.

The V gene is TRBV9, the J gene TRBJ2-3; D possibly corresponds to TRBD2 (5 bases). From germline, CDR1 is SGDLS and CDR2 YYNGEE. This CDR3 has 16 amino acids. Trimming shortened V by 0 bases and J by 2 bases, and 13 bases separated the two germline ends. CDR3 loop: CASSVGVGATTDTQYF. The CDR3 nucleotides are TGTGCCAGCAGCGTAGGGGTGGGAGCAACCACAGATACGCAGTATTTT. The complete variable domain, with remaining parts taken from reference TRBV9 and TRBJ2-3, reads DSGVTQTPKHLITATGQRVTLRCSPRSGDLSVYWYQQSLDQGLQFLIQYYNGEERAKGNILERFSAQQFPDLHSELNLSSLELGDSALYFCASSVGVGATTDTQYFGPGTRLTVL.